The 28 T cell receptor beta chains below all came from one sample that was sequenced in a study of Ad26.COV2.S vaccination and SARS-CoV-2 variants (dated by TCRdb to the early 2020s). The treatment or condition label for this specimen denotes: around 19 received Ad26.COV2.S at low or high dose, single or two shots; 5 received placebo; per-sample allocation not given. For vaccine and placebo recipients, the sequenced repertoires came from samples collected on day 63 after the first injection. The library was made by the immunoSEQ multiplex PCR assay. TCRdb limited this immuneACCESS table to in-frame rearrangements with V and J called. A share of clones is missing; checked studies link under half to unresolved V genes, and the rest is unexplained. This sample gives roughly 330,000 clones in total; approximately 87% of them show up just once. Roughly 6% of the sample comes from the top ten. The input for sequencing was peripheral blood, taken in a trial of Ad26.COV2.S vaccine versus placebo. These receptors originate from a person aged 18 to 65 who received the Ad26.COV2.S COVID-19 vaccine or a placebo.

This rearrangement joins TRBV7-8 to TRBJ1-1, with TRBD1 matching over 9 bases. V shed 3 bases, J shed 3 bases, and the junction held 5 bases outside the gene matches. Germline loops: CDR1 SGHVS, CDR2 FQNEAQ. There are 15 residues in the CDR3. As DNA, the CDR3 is TGTGCCAGCAGCTTCATAGACAGGGGGTACACTGAAGCTTTCTTT. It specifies CASSFIDRGYTEAFF.

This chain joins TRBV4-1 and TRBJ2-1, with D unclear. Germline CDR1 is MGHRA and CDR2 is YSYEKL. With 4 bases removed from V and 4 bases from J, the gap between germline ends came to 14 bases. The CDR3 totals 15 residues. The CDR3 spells CASSRARAAYNEQFF. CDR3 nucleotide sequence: TGCGCCAGCAGCCGGGCCCGGGCAGCATACAATGAGCAGTTCTTC.

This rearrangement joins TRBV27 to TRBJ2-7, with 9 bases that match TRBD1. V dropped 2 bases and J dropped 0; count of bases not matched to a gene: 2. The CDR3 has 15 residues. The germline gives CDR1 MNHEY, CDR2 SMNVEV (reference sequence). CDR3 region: CASSLQTGGSYEQYF. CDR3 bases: TGTGCCAGCAGTTTACAGACAGGGGGCTCCTACGAGCAGTACTTC.

The CDR3 loop reads CASSSRDSLIEQYV. As DNA, the CDR3 is TGTGCCAGCAGTAGCAGGGACTCCCTGATAGAGCAGTACGTC. The V gene is TRBV2, the J gene TRBJ2-7; TRBD2 might be the D (6 bases). V lost 5 bases and J 7 bases, leaving 18 bases between the germline ends. Germline V gives CDR1 SNHLY, CDR2 FYNNEI. This CDR3 is 14 amino acids long.

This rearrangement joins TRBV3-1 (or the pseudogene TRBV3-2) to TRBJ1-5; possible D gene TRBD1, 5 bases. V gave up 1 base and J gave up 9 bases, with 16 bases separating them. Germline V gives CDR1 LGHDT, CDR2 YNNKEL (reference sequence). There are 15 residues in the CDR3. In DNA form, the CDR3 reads TGTGCCAGCAGCCAAGCGACAGTTTCCGAAGGGCCCCAGCATTTT. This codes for CASSQATVSEGPQHF.

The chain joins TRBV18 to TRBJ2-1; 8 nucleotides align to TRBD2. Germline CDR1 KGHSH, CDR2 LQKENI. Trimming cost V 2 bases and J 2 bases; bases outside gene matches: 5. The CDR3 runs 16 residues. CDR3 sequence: CASSPTSGSAYNEQFF. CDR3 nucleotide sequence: TGTGCCAGCTCACCAACCAGCGGGAGTGCCTACAATGAGCAGTTCTTC.

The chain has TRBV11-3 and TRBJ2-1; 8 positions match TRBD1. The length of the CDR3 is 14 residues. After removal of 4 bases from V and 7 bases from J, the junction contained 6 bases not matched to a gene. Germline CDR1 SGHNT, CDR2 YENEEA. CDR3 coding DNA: TGTGCCAGCAGCTCACGGACAGGGTGGAATGAGCAGTTCTTC. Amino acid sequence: CASSSRTGWNEQFF.

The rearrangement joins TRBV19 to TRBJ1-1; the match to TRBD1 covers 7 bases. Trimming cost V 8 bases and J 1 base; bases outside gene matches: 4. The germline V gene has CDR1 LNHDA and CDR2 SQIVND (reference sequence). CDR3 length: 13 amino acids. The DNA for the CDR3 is TGTGCCAGTGGACAGGCCACGAACACTGAAGCTTTCTTT. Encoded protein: CASGQATNTEAFF.

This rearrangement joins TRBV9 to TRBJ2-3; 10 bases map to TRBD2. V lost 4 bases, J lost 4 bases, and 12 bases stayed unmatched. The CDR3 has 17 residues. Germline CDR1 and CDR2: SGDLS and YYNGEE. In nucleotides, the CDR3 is TGTGCCAGCAGCCGACACTCTACTAGCGGGACTTCAGATACGCAGTATTTT. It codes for CASSRHSTSGTSDTQYF.

In DNA form, the CDR3 reads TGTGCCAGCAGCCCCGCAGGGCTTTCGGGCAATCAGCCCCAGCATTTT. Translation: CASSPAGLSGNQPQHF. V is TRBV7-9 and J is TRBJ1-5; a possible D gene is TRBD1 (5 bases). V lost 5 bases and J lost 2, with 16 bases in between. Germline V gene lookup returns CDR1 SEHNR and CDR2 FQNEAQ (reference sequence). This CDR3 region has 16 residues.

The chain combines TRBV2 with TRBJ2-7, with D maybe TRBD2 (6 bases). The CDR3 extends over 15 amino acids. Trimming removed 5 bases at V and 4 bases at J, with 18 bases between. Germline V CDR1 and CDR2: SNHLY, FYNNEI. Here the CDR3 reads CASSRVGAGNYEQYV. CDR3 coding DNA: TGTGCCAGCAGTCGAGTAGGGGCGGGGAATTACGAGCAGTACGTC.

For the CDR3, the DNA is TGTGCCAGCAGCCAAGATGCATACGAGCAGTACTTC. It specifies CASSQDAYEQYF. The chain is built from TRBV14 and TRBJ2-7; D not resolved. The V gene's germline CDR1 is SGHDN and CDR2 FVKESK. With 0 bases removed from V and 4 bases from J, the gap between germline ends came to 4 bases. CDR3 length equals 12 residues.

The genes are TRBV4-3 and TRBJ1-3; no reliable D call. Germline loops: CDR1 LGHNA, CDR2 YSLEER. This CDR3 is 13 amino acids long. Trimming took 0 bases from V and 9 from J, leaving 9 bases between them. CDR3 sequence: CASSQDRPSTIYF. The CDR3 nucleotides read TGCGCCAGCAGCCAAGATCGACCCTCCACCATATATTTT.

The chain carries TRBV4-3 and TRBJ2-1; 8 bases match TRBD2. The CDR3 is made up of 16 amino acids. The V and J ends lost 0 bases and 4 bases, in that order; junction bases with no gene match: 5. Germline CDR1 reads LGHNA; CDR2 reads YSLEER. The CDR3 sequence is CASSQEGLAGYNEQFF. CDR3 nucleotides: TGCGCCAGCAGCCAAGAAGGACTAGCCGGTTACAATGAGCAGTTCTTC.

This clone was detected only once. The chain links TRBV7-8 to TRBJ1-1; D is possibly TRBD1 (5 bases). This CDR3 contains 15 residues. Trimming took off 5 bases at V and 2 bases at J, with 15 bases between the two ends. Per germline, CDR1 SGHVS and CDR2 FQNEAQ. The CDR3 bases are TGTGCCAGCAGCCCCCCCCGACAGCTTAACACTGAAGCTTTCTTT. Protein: CASSPPRQLNTEAFF.

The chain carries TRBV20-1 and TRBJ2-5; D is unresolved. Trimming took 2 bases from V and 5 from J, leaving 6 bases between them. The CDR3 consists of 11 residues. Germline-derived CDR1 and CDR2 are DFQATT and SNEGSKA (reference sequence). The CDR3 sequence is CSARIRETQYF. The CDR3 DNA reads TGCAGTGCTAGAATAAGGGAGACCCAGTACTTC.

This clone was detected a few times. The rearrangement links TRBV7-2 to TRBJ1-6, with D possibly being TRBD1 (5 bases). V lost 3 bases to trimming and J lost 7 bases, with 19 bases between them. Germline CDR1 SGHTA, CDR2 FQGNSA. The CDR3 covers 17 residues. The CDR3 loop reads CASSFYTAGTANSPLHF. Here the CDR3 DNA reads TGTGCCAGCAGCTTCTACACGGCCGGGACCGCGAATTCACCCCTCCACTTT.

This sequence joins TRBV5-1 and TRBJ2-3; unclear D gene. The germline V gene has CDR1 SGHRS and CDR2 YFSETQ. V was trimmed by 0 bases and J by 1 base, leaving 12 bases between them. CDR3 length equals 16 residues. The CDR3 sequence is CASSLVSETGTDTQYF. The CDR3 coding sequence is TGCGCCAGCAGCTTGGTCTCGGAGACTGGCACAGATACGCAGTATTTT.

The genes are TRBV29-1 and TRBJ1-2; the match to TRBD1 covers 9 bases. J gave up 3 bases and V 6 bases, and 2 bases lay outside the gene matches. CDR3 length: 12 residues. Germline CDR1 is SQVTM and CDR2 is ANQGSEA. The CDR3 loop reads CSVDRGYYGYTF. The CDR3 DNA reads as TGCAGCGTGGACAGGGGTTACTATGGCTACACCTTC.

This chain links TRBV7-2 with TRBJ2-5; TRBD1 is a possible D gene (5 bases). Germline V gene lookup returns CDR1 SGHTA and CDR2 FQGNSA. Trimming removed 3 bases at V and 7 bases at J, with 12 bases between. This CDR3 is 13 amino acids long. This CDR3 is CASSLGQKGTQYF. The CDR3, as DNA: TGTGCCAGCAGCTTGGGGCAGAAGGGGACCCAGTACTTC.

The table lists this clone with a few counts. The CDR3 DNA reads as TGTGCCAGCAGAGGCGGAAACTATGGCTACACCTTC. Translating it yields CASRGGNYGYTF. This chain uses TRBV7-8 with TRBJ1-2, with D hard to call. CDR3 length: 12 amino acids. V dropped 6 bases and J dropped 2 bases, with 7 bases sitting between them. CDR1 and CDR2 (germline): SGHVS, FQNEAQ. Full variable domain (remainder filled in from reference TRBV7-8 and TRBJ1-2): GAGVSQSPRYKVAKRGQDVALRCDPISGHVSLFWYQQALGQGPEFLTYFQNEAQLDKSGLPSDRFFAERPEGSVSTLKIQRTQQEDSAVYLCASRGGNYGYTFGSGTRLTVV.

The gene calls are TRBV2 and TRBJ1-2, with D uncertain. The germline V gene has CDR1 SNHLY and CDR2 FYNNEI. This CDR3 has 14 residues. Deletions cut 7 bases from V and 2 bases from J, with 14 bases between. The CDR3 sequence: CASTKGLWNYGYTF. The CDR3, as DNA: TGTGCCAGCACCAAGGGCCTCTGGAACTATGGCTACACCTTC.

The DNA of the CDR3 is TGTGCCAGCAAAAACCCCCCATATTCCTACGAGCAGTACGTC. It codes for CASKNPPYSYEQYV. The chain couples TRBV7-6 to TRBJ2-7; D unclear. The germline gives CDR1 SGHVS, CDR2 FNYEAQ. The CDR3 has 14 residues. Trimming left V 7 bases short and J 1 base short, with 14 bases between.

The CDR3: CASSPPSALDGYTF. For the CDR3, the DNA is TGTGCCAGCAGCCCCCCCTCGGCCTTGGATGGCTACACCTTC. This chain links TRBV7-9 with TRBJ1-2; D not resolved. The ends were cut back, 5 bases at V and 6 bases at J, with 16 bases in the middle. The germline gives CDR1 SEHNR, CDR2 FQNEAQ (reference sequence). The CDR3 extends over 14 amino acids.

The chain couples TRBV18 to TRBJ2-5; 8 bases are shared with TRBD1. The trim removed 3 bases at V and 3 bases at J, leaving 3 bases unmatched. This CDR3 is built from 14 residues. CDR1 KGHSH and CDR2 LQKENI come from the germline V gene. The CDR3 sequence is CASSPLDREETQYF. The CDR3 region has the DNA TGTGCCAGCTCACCGTTGGACAGGGAAGAGACCCAGTACTTC.

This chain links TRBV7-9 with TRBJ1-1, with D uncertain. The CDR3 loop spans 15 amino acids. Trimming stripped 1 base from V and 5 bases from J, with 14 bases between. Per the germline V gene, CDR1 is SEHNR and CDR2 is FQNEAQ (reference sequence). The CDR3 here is CASSLVVGVLTEAFF. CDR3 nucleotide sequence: TGTGCCAGCAGCTTAGTGGTCGGCGTTTTGACTGAAGCTTTCTTT.

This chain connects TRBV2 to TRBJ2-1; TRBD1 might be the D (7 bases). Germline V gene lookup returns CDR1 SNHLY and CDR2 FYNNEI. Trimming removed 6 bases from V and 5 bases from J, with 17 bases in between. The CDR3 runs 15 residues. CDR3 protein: CASSQGDSSNNEQFF. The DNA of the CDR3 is TGTGCCAGCAGCCAGGGGGACTCCTCGAACAATGAGCAGTTCTTC.

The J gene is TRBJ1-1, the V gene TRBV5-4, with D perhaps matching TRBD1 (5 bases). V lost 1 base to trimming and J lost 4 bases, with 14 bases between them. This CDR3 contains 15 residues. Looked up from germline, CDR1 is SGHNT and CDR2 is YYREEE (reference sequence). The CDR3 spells CASSLNLQGSTEAFF. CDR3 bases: TGTGCCAGCAGCTTGAATCTCCAGGGAAGCACTGAAGCTTTCTTT.